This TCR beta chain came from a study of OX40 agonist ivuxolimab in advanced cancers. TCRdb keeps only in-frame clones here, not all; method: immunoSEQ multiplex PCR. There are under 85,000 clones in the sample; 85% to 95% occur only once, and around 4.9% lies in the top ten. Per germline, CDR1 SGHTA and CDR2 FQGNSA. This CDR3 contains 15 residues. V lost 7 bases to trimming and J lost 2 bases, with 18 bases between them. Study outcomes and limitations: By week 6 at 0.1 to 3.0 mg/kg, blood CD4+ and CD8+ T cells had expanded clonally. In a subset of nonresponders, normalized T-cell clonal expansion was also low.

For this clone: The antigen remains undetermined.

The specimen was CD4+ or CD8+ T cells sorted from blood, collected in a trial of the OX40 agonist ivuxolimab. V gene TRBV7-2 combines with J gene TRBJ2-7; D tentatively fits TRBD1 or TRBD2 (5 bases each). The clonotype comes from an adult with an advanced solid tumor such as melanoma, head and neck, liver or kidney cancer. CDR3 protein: CASTPGGTKTYEQYF. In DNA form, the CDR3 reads TGTGCCAGCACTCCTGGGGGTACTAAAACCTACGAGCAGTACTTC.